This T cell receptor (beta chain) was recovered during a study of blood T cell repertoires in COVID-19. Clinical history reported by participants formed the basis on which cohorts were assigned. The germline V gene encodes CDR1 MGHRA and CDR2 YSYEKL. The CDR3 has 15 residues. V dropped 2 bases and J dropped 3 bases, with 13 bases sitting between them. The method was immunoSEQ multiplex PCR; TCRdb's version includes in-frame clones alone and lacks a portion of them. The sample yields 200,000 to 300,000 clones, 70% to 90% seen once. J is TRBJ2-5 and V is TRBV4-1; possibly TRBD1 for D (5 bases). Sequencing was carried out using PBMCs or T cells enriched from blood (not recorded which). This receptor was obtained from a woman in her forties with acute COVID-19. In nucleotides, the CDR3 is TGCGCCAGCAGCCAACCAAACGACAGTGAAGAGACCCAGTACTTC. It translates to CASSQPNDSEETQYF.